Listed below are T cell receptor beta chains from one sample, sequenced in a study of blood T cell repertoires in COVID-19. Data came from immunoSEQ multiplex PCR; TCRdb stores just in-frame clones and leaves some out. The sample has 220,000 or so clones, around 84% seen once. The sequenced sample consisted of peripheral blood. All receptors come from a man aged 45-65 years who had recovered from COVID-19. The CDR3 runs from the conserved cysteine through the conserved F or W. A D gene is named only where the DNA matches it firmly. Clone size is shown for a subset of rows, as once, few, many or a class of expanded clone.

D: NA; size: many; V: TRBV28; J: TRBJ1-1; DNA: TGTGCCAGCAGTTTAAGGGCGGGGGGAAACACTGAAGCTTTCTTT; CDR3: CASSLRAGGNTEAFF
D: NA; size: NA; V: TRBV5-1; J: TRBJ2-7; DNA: TGCGCCAGCACTAGCCCAACGGCATACGAGCAGTACTTC; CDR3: CASTSPTAYEQYF
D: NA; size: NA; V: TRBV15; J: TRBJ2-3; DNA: TGTGCCACCAGCAGAGATACGAGAGCAGATACGCAGTATTTT; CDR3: CATSRDTRADTQYF
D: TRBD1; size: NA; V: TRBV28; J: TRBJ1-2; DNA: TGTGCCAGCAGTCAAGACAGGGTCCGTGGCTACACCTTC; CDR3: CASSQDRVRGYTF
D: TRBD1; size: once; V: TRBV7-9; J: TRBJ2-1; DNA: TGTGCCAGCAGCCCCGGACAGGGGATCGTAAGCTCCTACAATGAGCAGTTCTTC; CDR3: CASSPGQGIVSSYNEQFF
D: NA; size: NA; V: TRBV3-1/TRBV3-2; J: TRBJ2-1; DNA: TGTGCCAGCAGCCCCGCTGTATATTTAGCGGCTTTCTACAATGAGCAGTTCTTC; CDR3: CASSPAVYLAAFYNEQFF
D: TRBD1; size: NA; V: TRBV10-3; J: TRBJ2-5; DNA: TGTGCCATCAGTGAGTGGGACAGCCAAGAGACCCAGTACTTC; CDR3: CAISEWDSQETQYF
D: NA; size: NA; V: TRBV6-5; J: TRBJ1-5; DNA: TGTGCCTGCCGGGGGGGTAGCAATCAGCCCCAGCATTTT; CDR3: CACRGGSNQPQHF
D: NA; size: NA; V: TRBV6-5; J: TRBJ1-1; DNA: TGTGCCAGCAGTTCTCGGTTCTCCGGGGAGGCTTTCTTT; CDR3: CASSSRFSGEAFF
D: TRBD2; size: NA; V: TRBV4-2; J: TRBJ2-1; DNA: TGTGCCAGCAGCCAAGCTAGCGGGGGAACCTACAATGAGCAGTTCTTC; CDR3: CASSQASGGTYNEQFF
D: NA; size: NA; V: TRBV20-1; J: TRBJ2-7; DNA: TGCAGTGCTCCGACTACCTACGAGCAGTACTTC; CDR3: CSAPTTYEQYF
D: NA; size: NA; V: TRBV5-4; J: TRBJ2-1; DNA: TGTGCCAGCAGCTTGATGGCAGGGGATGAGCAGTTCTTC; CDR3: CASSLMAGDEQFF
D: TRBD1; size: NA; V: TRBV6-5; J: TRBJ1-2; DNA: TGTGCCAGCAACCTAGGACAGGCCCATAACTATGGCTACACCTTC; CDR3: CASNLGQAHNYGYTF
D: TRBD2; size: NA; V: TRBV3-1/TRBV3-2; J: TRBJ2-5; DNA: TGTGCCAGCAGCCCACGGACTAGCGGGAGGGCCCTCGATGAGACCCAGTACTTC; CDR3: CASSPRTSGRALDETQYF
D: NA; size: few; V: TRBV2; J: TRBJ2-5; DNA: TGTGCCAGCAGCGAAACACCACCCCAAGAGACCCAGTACTTC; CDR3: CASSETPPQETQYF
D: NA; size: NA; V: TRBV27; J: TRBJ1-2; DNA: TGTGCCAGCAGTTTATCTAATTCGCGGGGCGCCAGTGGCTACACCTTC; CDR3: CASSLSNSRGASGYTF
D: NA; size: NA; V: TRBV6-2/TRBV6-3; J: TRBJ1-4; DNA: TGTGCCAGCAGTTACAAGGGGGTCCAGGGTGAAAAACTGTTTTTT; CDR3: CASSYKGVQGEKLFF
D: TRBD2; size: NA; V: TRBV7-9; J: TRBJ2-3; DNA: TGTGCCAGCAGCTTCAGCGGGGGGAGGACAGATACGCAGTATTTT; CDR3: CASSFSGGRTDTQYF
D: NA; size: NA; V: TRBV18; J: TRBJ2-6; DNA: TGTGCCAGCTCACCACCCTGGTCTGGGGCCAACGTCCTGACTTTT; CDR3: CASSPPWSGANVLTF
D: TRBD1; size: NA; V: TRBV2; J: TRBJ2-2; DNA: TGTGCCAGCAGTGATCTGGACAGGGCGAGCACCGGGGAGCTGTTTTTT; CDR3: CASSDLDRASTGELFF
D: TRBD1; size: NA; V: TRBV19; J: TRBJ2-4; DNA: TGTGCCAGTAGTAAACAGACAGGGGACATTCAGTACTTC; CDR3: CASSKQTGDIQYF
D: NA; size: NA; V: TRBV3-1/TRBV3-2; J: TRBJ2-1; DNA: TGTGCCAGCAGCCAAGCTAATGAGCAGTTCTTC; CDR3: CASSQANEQFF
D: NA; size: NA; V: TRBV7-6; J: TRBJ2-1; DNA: TGTGCCAGCAGCCCTAACGGCAATGAGCAGTTCTTC; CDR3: CASSPNGNEQFF
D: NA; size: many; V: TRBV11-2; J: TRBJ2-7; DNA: TGTGCCAGCAGCATCCCGTACCCAACACCTAGAATCTACTTC; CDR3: CASSIPYPTPRIYF
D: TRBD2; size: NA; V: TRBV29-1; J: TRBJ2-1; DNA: TGCAGCTTTGCTATGTCCGGGGGGAGAGAGAAGTTCTTC; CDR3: CSFAMSGGREKFF
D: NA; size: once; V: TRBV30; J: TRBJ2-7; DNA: TGTGCCTGGAGTTCAGGGGCTGGGTACGAGCAGTACTTC; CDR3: CAWSSGAGYEQYF
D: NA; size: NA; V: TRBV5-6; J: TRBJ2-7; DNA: TGTGCCAGCAGCTTGGGGGGCTCATCCTACGAGCAGTACTTC; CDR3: CASSLGGSSYEQYF
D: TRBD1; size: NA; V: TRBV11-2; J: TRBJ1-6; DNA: TGTGCCAGCAGCTTAGCCGGGACAGTTAATTCACCCCTCCACTTT; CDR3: CASSLAGTVNSPLHF
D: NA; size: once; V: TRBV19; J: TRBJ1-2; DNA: TGTGCCAGTAGTACGTTGGGACAATCGAACTATGGCTACACCTTC; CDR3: CASSTLGQSNYGYTF
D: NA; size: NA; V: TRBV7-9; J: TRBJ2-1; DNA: TGTGCCAGCAGCTTGGGAGCCGGATACAATGAGCAGTTCTTC; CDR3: CASSLGAGYNEQFF
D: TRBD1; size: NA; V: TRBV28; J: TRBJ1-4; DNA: TGTGCCAGCAGCCCTACGGGACAGCCTAATGAAAAACTGTTTTTT; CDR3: CASSPTGQPNEKLFF
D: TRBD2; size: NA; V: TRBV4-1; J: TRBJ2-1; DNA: TGCGCCAGCAGCCAAGATAGAGCGGGAGGATACAATGAGCAGTTCTTC; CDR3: CASSQDRAGGYNEQFF
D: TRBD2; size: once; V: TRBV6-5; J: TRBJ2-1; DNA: TGTGCCAGCATAAAAGCGGGAGTGAGCTCGGGGGAGCAGTTCTTC; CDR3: CASIKAGVSSGEQFF
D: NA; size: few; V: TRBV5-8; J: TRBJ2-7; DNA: TGTGCCAGCAGCCACAGTAGGGGGATCTCCTCCTACGAGCAGTACTTC; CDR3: CASSHSRGISSYEQYF
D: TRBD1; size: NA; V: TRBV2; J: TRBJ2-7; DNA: TGTGCCAGCAGCTTTTACGGGACAGCGTCCTACGAGCAGTACTTC; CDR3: CASSFYGTASYEQYF
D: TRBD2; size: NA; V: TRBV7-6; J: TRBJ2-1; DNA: TGTGCCAGCAGCTCAGAGTTAGCGGGGATATACAATGAGCAGTTCTTC; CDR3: CASSSELAGIYNEQFF
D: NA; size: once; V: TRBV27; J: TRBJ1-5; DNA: TGTGCCAGCAGTCTCCAGCCCCAGCATTTT; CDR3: CASSLQPQHF
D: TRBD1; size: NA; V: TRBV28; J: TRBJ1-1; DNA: TGTGCCAGCAGTTTATCGGGGACAGGGACGTCCACTGAAGCTTTCTTT; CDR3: CASSLSGTGTSTEAFF
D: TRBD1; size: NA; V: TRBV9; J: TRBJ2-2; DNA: TGTGCCAGCAGTGGACAGGGGAGCACCGGGGAGCTGTTTTTT; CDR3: CASSGQGSTGELFF
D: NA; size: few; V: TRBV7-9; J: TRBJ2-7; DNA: TGTGCCAGCAGCCATACCAGGCACAGGGAAAGCTCCTACGAGCAGTACTTC; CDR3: CASSHTRHRESSYEQYF